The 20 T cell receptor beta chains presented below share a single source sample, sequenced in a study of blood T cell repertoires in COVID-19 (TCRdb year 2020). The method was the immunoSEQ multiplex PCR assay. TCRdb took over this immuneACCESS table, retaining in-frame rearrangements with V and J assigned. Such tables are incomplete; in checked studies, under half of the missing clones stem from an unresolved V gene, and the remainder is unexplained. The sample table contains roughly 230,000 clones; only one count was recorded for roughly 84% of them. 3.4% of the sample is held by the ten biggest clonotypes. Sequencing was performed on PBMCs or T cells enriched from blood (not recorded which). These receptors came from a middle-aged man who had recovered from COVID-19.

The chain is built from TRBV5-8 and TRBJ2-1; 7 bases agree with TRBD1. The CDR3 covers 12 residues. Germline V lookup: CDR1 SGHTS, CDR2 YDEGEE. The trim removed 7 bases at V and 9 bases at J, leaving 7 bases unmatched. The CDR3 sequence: CASLKTGVEQFF. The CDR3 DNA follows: TGTGCCAGCTTAAAAACAGGGGTTGAGCAGTTCTTC.

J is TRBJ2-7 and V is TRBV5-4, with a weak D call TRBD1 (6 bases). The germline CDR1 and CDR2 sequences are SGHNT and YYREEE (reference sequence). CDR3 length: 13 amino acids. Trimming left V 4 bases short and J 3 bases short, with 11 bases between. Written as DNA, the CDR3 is TGTGCCAGCAGCCACCCAGGGGTCTACGAGCAGTACTTC. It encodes CASSHPGVYEQYF.

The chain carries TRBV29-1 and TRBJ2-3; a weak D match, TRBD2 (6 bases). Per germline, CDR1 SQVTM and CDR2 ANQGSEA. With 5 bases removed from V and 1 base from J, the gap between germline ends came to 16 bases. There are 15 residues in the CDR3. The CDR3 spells CSVNGGRRGTDTQYF. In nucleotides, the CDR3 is TGCAGCGTTAACGGGGGAAGAAGGGGCACAGATACGCAGTATTTT.

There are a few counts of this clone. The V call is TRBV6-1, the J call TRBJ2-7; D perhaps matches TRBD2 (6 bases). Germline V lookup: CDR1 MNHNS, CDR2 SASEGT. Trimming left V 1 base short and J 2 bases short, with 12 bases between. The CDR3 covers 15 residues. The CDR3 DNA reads TGTGCCAGCAGTGAAGATGGGGGGTCCCCCTACGAGCAGTACTTC. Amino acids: CASSEDGGSPYEQYF.

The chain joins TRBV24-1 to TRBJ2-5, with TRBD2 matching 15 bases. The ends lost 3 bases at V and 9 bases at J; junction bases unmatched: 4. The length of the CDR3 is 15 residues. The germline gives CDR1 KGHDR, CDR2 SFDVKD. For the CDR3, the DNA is TGTGCCACCAGTGATCTCGGACTAGCGGGAGGGGCCCAGTACTTC. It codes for CATSDLGLAGGAQYF.

Here the CDR3 reads CASSQDTGNTEAFF. The CDR3 DNA follows: TGTGCCAGCAGCCAAGATACGGGAAACACTGAAGCTTTCTTT. The gene calls are TRBV14 and TRBJ1-1; D is unclear. The length of the CDR3 is 14 residues. The V and J ends lost 0 bases and 2 bases respectively, with 7 bases between them. Germline CDR1 is SGHDN and CDR2 is FVKESK.

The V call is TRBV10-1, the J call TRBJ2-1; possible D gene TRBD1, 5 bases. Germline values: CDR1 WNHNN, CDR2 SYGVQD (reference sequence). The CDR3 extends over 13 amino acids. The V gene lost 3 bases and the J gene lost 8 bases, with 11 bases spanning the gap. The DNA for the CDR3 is TGCGCCAGCAGTGATCAGGGATGGCATGAGCAGTTCTTC. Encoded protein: CASSDQGWHEQFF.

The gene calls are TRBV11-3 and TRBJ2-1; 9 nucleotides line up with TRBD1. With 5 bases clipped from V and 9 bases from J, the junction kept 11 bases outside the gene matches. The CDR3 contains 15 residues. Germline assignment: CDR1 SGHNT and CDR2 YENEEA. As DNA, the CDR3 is TGTGCCAGCAGCCTAACGGGACAGGGTACGGGTGAGCAGTTCTTC. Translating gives CASSLTGQGTGEQFF.

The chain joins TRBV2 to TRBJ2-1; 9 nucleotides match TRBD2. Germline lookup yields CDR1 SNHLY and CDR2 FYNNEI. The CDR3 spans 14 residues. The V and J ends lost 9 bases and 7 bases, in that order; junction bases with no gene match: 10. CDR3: CARGTSIMRNEQFF. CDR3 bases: TGTGCCAGGGGGACTAGCATTATGAGGAATGAGCAGTTCTTC.

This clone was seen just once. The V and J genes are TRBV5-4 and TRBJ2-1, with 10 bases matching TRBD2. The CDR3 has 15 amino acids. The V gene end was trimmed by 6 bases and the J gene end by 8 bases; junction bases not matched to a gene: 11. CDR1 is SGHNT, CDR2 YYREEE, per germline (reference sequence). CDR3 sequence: CASTRGTSASHEQFF. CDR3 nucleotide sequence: TGTGCCAGCACCCGAGGGACTAGCGCTTCGCATGAGCAGTTCTTC. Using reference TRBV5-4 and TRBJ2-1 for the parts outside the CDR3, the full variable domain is ETGVTQSPTHLIKTRGQQVTLRCSSQSGHNTVSWYQQALGQGPQFIFQYYREEENGRGNFPPRFSGLQFPNYSSELNVNALELDDSALYLCASTRGTSASHEQFFGPGTRLTVL.

CDR3 nucleotides: TGTGCCAGCTCACCGGGGACAGGCCCCTACAATGAGCAGTTCTTC. Encoded protein: CASSPGTGPYNEQFF. The chain employs TRBV18 and TRBJ2-1, with 8 bases matching TRBD1. Germline values: CDR1 KGHSH, CDR2 LQKENI. This CDR3 is 15 amino acids long. V gave up 3 bases and J gave up 2 bases; unmatched junction bases: 3.

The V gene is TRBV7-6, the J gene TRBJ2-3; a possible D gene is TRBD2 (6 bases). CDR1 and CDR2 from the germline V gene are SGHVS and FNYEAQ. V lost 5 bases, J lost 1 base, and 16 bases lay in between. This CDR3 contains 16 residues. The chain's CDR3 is CASSQYRLGGTDTQYF. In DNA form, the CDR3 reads TGTGCCAGCAGCCAGTACCGACTAGGTGGCACAGATACGCAGTATTTT.

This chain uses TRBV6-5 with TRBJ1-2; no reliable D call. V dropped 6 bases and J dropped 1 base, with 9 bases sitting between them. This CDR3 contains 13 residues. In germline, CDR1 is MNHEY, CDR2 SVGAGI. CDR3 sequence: CASRADDNYGYTF. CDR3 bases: TGTGCCAGCAGGGCTGATGATAACTATGGCTACACCTTC.

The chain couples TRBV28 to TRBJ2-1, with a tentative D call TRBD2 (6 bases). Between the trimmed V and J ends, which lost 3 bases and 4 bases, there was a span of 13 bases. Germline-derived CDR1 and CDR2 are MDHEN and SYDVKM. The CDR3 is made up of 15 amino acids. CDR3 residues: CASSLIHGGYNEQFF. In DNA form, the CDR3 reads TGTGCCAGCAGTTTGATCCACGGAGGGTACAATGAGCAGTTCTTC.

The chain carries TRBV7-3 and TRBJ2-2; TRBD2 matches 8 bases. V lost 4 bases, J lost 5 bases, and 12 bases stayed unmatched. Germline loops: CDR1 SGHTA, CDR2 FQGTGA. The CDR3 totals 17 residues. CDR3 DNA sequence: TGTGCCAGCAGCTCCGTCGGAGGGACTAGAGGGACCGGGGAGCTGTTTTTT. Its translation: CASSSVGGTRGTGELFF.

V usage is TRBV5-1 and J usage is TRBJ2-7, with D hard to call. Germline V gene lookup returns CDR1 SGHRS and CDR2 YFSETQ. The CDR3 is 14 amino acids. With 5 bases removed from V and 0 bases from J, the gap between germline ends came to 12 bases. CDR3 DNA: TGCGCCAGCAGTTTTACCTCGGGCTCCTACGAGCAGTACTTC. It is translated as CASSFTSGSYEQYF.

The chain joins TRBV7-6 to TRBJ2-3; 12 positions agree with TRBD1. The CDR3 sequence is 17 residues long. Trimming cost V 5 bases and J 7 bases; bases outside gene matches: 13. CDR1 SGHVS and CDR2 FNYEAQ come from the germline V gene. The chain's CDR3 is CASSILPGQGALNTQYF. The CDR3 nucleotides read TGTGCCAGCAGCATTCTACCGGGACAGGGGGCGCTAAATACGCAGTATTTT.

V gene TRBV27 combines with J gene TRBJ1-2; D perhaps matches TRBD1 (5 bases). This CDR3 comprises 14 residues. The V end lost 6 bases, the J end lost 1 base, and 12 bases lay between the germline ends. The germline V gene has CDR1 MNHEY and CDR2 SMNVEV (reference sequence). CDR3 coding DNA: TGTGCCAGCAGGGGAACAGGTGTTAACTATGGCTACACCTTC. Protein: CASRGTGVNYGYTF.

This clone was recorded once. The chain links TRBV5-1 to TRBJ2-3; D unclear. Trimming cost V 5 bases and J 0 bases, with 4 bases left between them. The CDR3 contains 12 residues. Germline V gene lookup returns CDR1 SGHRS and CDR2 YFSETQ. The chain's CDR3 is CASRESTDTQYF. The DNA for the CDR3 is TGCGCCAGCAGAGAGAGCACAGATACGCAGTATTTT.

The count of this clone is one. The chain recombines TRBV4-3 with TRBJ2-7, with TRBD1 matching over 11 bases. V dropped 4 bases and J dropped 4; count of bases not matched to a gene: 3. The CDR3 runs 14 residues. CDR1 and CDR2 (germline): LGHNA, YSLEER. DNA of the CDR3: TGCGCCAGCAGCCGGGACAGGGGGTATTACGAGCAGTACTTC. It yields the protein CASSRDRGYYEQYF.